What follows are 14 T cell receptor beta chains derived from one specimen sequenced in a study of shared clonotypes between healthy human individuals. TCRdb keeps only in-frame clones here, not all; method: immunoSEQ multiplex PCR. The sample records 1.5 million to 2.5 million clones, roughly 95% being singletons. The naive CD8 population came from CD45RO-negative cells selected for CCR7, without terminally differentiated effector memory CD45RA+ cells. The sequenced material came from naive CD8+ T cells sorted from blood. The source of these receptors is a man aged 18 to 30 in good health.

The V call is TRBV6-5, the J call TRBJ2-7, with D uncertain. CDR1 and CDR2 from the germline V gene are MNHEY and SVGAGI. The CDR3 totals 13 residues. V was pared by 6 bases and J by 4 bases, with 13 bases between. CDR3 in amino acids: CASREPGRYEQYF. As DNA, the CDR3 is TGTGCCAGCAGGGAACCTGGAAGGTACGAGCAGTACTTC.

The chain uses TRBV10-3 and TRBJ1-3, with 8 bases fitting TRBD1. CDR3 length equals 16 residues. CDR1 and CDR2 from the germline V gene are ENHRY and SYGVKD. Trimming removed 2 bases from V and 4 bases from J; junction bases left unmatched: 7. The CDR3 loop is CAISELGTGGGNTIYF. CDR3 nucleotide sequence: TGTGCCATCAGTGAGCTCGGGACAGGCGGCGGAAACACCATATATTTT.

J is TRBJ2-1 and V is TRBV27; weak D call: TRBD1 (5 bases). The CDR3 runs to 12 residues. CDR1 and CDR2 from the germline V gene are MNHEY and SMNVEV (reference sequence). V was cut by 5 bases and J by 6 bases, with 8 bases left in between. CDR3 in amino acids: CASSRQSNEQFF. The CDR3 nucleotides are TGTGCCAGCAGTCGACAGTCCAATGAGCAGTTCTTC.

V is TRBV2 and J is TRBJ2-7; 7 positions agree with TRBD2. Looked up from germline, CDR1 is SNHLY and CDR2 is FYNNEI. CDR3 length: 14 amino acids. J lost 6 bases, V lost 5 bases, and 10 bases had no gene match. CDR3 DNA sequence: TGTGCCAGCAGTCCCTCGGAGCCGGGGGGCGAGCAGTACTTC. Translation gives CASSPSEPGGEQYF.

This rearrangement joins TRBV9 to TRBJ2-7, with 9 bases lining up with TRBD1. CDR1 and CDR2 from the germline V gene are SGDLS and YYNGEE. V lost 3 bases, J lost 5 bases, and 12 bases stayed unmatched. CDR3 length: 16 amino acids. The CDR3 reads CASSALPGQGVDEQYF. The CDR3 bases are TGTGCCAGCAGCGCTTTACCGGGACAGGGAGTGGACGAGCAGTACTTC.

The chain is built from TRBV10-1 and TRBJ1-1; D not certain. The ends were cut back, 6 bases at V and 1 base at J, with 9 bases in the middle. The CDR3 has 13 amino acids. In germline, CDR1 is WNHNN, CDR2 SYGVQD (reference sequence). Written as DNA, the CDR3 is TGCGCCAGCAGCGAAGGATCGAACACTGAAGCTTTCTTT. The encoded protein is CASSEGSNTEAFF.

Notes on this clone: The sample holds other DNA sequences that translate to the same CDR3. V is TRBV27 and J is TRBJ2-7; D possibly uses TRBD1 or TRBD2 (5 bases each). The CDR3 covers 14 residues. The V end lost 1 base, the J end lost 3 bases, and 10 bases lay between the germline ends. Germline-derived CDR1 and CDR2 are MNHEY and SMNVEV (reference sequence). The CDR3 region is CASSLLGRSYEQYF. CDR3 in DNA: TGTGCCAGCAGTTTATTGGGACGGAGCTACGAGCAGTACTTC.

The chain has TRBV27 and TRBJ2-1; D possibly corresponds to TRBD2 (5 bases). The germline V gene has CDR1 MNHEY and CDR2 SMNVEV (reference sequence). There are 11 residues in the CDR3. The V and J ends lost 8 bases and 9 bases respectively, with 11 bases between them. The CDR3 region has the DNA TGTGCCAGCGAACGCGGGTTTGAGCAGTTCTTC. Encoded protein: CASERGFEQFF.

The rearrangement joins TRBV9 to TRBJ2-2; possible D gene TRBD1, 6 bases. The CDR3 covers 16 residues. Trimming took off 1 base at V and 1 base at J, with 11 bases between the two ends. Germline CDR1 SGDLS, CDR2 YYNGEE. The CDR3 DNA is TGTGCCAGCAGCGTACCCCAGGGGTTGAACACCGGGGAGCTGTTTTTT. Its translation is CASSVPQGLNTGELFF.

The rearrangement joins TRBV6-6 to TRBJ2-5; D might be TRBD2 (6 bases). The V and J ends lost 4 bases and 1 base respectively, with 16 bases between them. Germline V CDR1 and CDR2: MNHNY, SVGAGI (reference sequence). The CDR3 has 16 residues. CDR3 in amino acids: CASSSLSGRFQETQYF. CDR3 coding DNA: TGTGCCAGCAGTTCCCTCTCGGGGAGGTTCCAAGAGACCCAGTACTTC.

V gene TRBV7-9 combines with J gene TRBJ2-3; maybe TRBD2 (5 bases). CDR1 and CDR2 from the germline V gene are SEHNR and FQNEAQ (reference sequence). This CDR3 has 14 amino acids. Trimming left V 5 bases short and J 0 bases short, with 9 bases between. The CDR3 region has the DNA TGTGCCAGCAGCCGGGAACAGAGCACAGATACGCAGTATTTT. This sequence encodes CASSREQSTDTQYF. Full variable domain (rest looked up from reference TRBV7-9 and TRBJ2-3): DTGVSQNPRHKITKRGQNVTFRCDPISEHNRLYWYRQTLGQGPEFLTYFQNEAQLEKSRLLSDRFSAERPKGSFSTLEIQRTEQGDSAMYLCASSREQSTDTQYFGPGTRLTVL.

This chain joins TRBV10-3 and TRBJ2-1; TRBD1 aligns across 8 bases. The germline CDR1 and CDR2 sequences are ENHRY and SYGVKD. V gave up 4 bases and J gave up 5 bases; unmatched junction bases: 7. The CDR3 length is 15 residues. The CDR3 coding sequence is TGTGCCATCAGTGGCTCGGACAGGGCAAACAATGAGCAGTTCTTC. Translated, it gives CAISGSDRANNEQFF.

This chain connects TRBV27 to TRBJ2-7, with D hard to call. Germline V gene sequence: CDR1 MNHEY, CDR2 SMNVEV (reference sequence). This CDR3 spans 13 amino acids. V was cut by 7 bases and J by 0 bases, with 10 bases left in between. Written as DNA, the CDR3 is TGTGCCAGCAAAGTTGTGGGCTCCTACGAGCAGTACTTC. It specifies CASKVVGSYEQYF.

The chain recombines TRBV23-1 with TRBJ1-1; no reliable D call. TRBV23-1 carries the ORF label, with uncertain function. V was shortened by 6 bases and J by 8 bases, with 22 bases between the two germline ends. The CDR3 runs to 15 residues. As DNA, the CDR3 is TGCGCCAGCAGGCCCTCCGGGTCTTTATATTTCGAAGCTTTCTTT. This translates into CASRPSGSLYFEAFF.